Listed here are 6 T cell receptor beta chains from one sample, sequenced in a study of cytomegalovirus exposure and HLA in healthy donors. Vbeta (60) and Jbeta (13) primers were used in the PCR. Profiling relied on immunoSEQ multiplex PCR, and the TCRdb table lists in-frame clones only, not all of them. This table has some 130,000 clones, 65% to 80% appearing once. Source material: PBMCs. The receptors were gathered from a human donor in good health.

The V call is TRBV2, the J call TRBJ1-2, with TRBD1 identical over 9 bases. CDR1 and CDR2 from the germline V gene are SNHLY and FYNNEI. This CDR3 comprises 13 residues. The V gene end was trimmed by 4 bases and the J gene end by 8 bases; junction bases not matched to a gene: 5. This CDR3 reads CASSGDRVRGYTF. The CDR3 coding sequence is TGTGCCAGCAGTGGGGACAGGGTTAGAGGCTACACCTTC.

The chain combines TRBV19 with TRBJ2-7; 12 nucleotides align to TRBD2. V shed 7 bases, J shed 11 bases, and the junction held 12 bases outside the gene matches. The CDR3 has 14 residues. The germline gives CDR1 LNHDA, CDR2 SQIVND (reference sequence). The CDR3 sequence: CASTTTGLAGGKYF. In DNA form, the CDR3 reads TGTGCCAGTACCACGACCGGGCTAGCGGGAGGGAAGTACTTC.

This clone came up once. The chain recombines TRBV2 with TRBJ2-5; 14 nucleotides line up with TRBD2. V was clipped by 3 bases and J by 4 bases; unmatched bases: 7. The CDR3 extends over 17 amino acids. Germline V gives CDR1 SNHLY, CDR2 FYNNEI. CDR3 sequence: CASSDMGLAGVGETQYF. CDR3 nucleotides: TGTGCCAGCAGTGATATGGGACTAGCGGGAGTAGGAGAGACCCAGTACTTC.

A word on this clone: One junction end disagrees with the germline gene, perhaps due to a read error. The chain joins TRBV6-1 to TRBJ2-1; 8 bases agree with TRBD2. Germline V gene data show CDR1 as MNHNS and CDR2 as SASEGT. This CDR3 is built from 14 residues. Here the CDR3 reads CASERESSHNEQFF. CDR3 in DNA: TGTGCCAGCGAGCGGGAGAGCTCCCACAATGAGCAGTTCTTC.

The J gene is TRBJ2-5, the V gene TRBV6-5, with TRBD2 as a possible D gene (5 bases). Per germline, CDR1 MNHEY and CDR2 SVGAGI. V was cut by 2 bases and J by 5 bases, with 18 bases left in between. The CDR3 spans 16 residues. In nucleotides, the CDR3 is TGTGCCAGCAGTTACCCGGACTCCTCCGGACGGGAGACCCAGTACTTC. Encoded protein: CASSYPDSSGRETQYF.

The chain links TRBV19 to TRBJ2-3; D possibly corresponds to TRBD2 (6 bases). With 7 bases removed from V and 4 bases from J, the gap between germline ends came to 18 bases. Germline loops: CDR1 LNHDA, CDR2 SQIVND (reference sequence). The CDR3 length is 15 residues. CDR3 protein: CASTRGGEAPDTQYF. The DNA of the CDR3 is TGTGCCAGTACTCGCGGCGGGGAGGCCCCAGATACGCAGTATTTT.